The entry below describes one TCR beta chain. These data originate in a study of CD8 T cells in Susac syndrome. The CDR3 loop spans 13 amino acids. Trimming stripped 0 bases from V and 4 bases from J, with 9 bases between. Per germline, CDR1 GTSNPN and CDR2 SVGIG (reference sequence). An amount of RNA that ranged from roughly 0.5 to 1 ug was reverse transcribed with random hexamers. TCRdb re-derived calls from the immunoSEQ multiplex PCR reads in MiXCR, one entry per CDR3 protein. Of fewer than 100,000 distinct CDR3 sequences in the sample, roughly 90% were seen once. This sequence was found in a human donor with multiple sclerosis. The sequencing input was CD8+ T cells from PBMCs. The J gene is TRBJ1-1, the V gene TRBV30; no definite D call. CDR3 DNA: TGTGCCTGGAGTGTGGGCAGAGGCACTGAAGCTTTCTTT. It translates to CAWSVGRGTEAFF.